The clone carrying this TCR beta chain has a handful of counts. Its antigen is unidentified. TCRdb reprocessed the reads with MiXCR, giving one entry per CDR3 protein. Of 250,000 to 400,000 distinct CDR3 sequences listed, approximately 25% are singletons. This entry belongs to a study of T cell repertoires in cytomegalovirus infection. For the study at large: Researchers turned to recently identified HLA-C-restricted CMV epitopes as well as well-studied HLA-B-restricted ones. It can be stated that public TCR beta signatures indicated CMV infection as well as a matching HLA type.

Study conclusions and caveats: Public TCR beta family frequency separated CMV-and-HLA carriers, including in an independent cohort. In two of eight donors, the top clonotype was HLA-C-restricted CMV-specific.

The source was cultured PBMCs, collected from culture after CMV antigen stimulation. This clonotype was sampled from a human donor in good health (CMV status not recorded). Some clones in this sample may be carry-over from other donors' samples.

The CDR3 DNA reads TGTGCCAGCAGTTCCCCCTCAGAGGATACGCAGTATTTT. Amino acid sequence: CASSSPSEDTQYF. The chain recombines TRBV12-3 or TRBV12-4 with TRBJ2-3; the D is unclear. V was trimmed by 4 bases and J by 6 bases, leaving 11 bases between them. The CDR3 consists of 13 residues.